The present TCR beta chain was sequenced within a study of shared clonotypes between healthy human individuals. Germline CDR1 reads MNHEY; CDR2 reads SMNVEV (reference sequence). The V and J ends lost 6 bases and 8 bases respectively, with 20 bases between them. The length of the CDR3 is 14 residues. Assay execution proceeded at the deep level. The material for each subset, its genomic DNA, was split evenly across several immunoSEQ plates. The assay was immunoSEQ multiplex PCR, and TCRdb's table has in-frame clones only and misses some. The data contain roughly 100,000 clones, roughly 66% of them singletons.

V is TRBV27 and J is TRBJ2-7; a weak D match, TRBD2 (5 bases). The sequence was obtained from a woman aged 30 to 39 in good health. Sequencing was done on a sample of memory CD8+ T cells sorted from blood. Stated subset: CD45RO+ cells pooled with CCR7-negative TemRA cells. CDR3 sequence: CASSSADTHEKQYF. CDR3 coding DNA: TGTGCCAGCAGCTCAGCGGATACTCACGAGAAGCAGTACTTC.